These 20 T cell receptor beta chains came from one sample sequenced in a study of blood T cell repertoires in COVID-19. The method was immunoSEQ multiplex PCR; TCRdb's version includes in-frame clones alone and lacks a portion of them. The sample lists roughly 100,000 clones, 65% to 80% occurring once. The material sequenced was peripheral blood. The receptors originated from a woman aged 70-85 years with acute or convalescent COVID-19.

The CDR3 DNA reads TGCGCCAGCAGCTTGGCCCCACGGTCCTCTGGAAACACCATATATTTT. Translation gives CASSLAPRSSGNTIYF. V and J are TRBV5-1 and TRBJ1-3; D is undetermined. Germline V gives CDR1 SGHRS, CDR2 YFSETQ. The CDR3 length is 16 residues. Trimming stripped 0 bases from V and 0 bases from J, with 10 bases between.

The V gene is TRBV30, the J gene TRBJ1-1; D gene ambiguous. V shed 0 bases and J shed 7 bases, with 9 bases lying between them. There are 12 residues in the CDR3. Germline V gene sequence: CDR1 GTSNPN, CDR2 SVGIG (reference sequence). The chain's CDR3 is CAWSVWGVEAFF. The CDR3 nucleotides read TGTGCCTGGAGTGTGTGGGGAGTTGAAGCTTTCTTT.

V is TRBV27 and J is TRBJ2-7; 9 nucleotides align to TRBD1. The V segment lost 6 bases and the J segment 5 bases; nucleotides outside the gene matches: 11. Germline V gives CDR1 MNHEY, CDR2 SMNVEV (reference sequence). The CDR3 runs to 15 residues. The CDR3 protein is CASRKTGTGRNEQYF. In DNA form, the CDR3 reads TGTGCCAGCAGAAAAACAGGGACAGGGAGAAACGAGCAGTACTTC.

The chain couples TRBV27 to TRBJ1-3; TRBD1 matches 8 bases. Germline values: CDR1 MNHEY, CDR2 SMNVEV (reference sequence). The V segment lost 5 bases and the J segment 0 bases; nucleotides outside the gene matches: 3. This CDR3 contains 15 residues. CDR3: CASSRDRSSGNTIYF. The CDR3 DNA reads TGTGCCAGCAGTAGGGACAGGAGCTCTGGAAACACCATATATTTT.

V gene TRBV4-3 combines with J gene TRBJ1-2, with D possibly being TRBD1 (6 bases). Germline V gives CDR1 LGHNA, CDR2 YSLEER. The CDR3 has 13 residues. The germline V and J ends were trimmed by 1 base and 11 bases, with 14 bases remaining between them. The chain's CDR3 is CASSQGYRDIYTF. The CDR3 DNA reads TGCGCCAGCAGCCAAGGCTACAGGGATATTTACACCTTC.

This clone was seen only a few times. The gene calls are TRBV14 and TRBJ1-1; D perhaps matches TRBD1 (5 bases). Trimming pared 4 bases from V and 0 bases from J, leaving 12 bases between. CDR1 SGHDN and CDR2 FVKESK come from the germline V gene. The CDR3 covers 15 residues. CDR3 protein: CASSPPRVLNTEAFF. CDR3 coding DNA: TGTGCCAGCAGCCCACCCAGGGTCTTGAACACTGAAGCTTTCTTT.

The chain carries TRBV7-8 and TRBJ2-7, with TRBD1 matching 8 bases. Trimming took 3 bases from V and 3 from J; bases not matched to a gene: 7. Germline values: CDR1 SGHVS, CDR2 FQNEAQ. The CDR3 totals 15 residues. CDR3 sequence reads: CASSFRTGKGYEQYF. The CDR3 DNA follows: TGTGCCAGCAGCTTCCGGACAGGGAAAGGCTACGAGCAGTACTTC.

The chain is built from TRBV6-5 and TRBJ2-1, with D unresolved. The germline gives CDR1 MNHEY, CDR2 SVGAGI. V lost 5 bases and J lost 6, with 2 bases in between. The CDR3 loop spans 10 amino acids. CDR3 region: CASSRNEQFF. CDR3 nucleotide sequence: TGTGCCAGCAGTCGCAATGAGCAGTTCTTC.

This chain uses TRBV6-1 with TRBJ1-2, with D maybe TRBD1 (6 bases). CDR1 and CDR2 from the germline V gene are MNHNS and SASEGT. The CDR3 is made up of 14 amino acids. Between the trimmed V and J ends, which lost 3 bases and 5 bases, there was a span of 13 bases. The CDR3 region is CASSDGDRPYGYTF. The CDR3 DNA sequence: TGTGCCAGCAGTGACGGTGACAGGCCTTATGGCTACACCTTC.

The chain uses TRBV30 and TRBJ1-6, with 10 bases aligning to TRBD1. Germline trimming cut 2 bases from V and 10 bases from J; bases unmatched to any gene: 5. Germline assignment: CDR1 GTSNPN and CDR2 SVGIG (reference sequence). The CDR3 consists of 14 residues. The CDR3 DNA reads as TGTGCCTGGAGTACGACAGGGGGCCGGTCACCCCTCCACTTT. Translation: CAWSTTGGRSPLHF.

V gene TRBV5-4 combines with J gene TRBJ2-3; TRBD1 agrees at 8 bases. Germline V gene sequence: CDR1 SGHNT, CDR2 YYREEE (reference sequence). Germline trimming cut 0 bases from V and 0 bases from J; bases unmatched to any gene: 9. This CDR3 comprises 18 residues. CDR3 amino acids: CASSLALGTGFSTDTQYF. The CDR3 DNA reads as TGTGCCAGCAGCTTGGCTCTGGGGACAGGTTTTAGCACAGATACGCAGTATTTT.

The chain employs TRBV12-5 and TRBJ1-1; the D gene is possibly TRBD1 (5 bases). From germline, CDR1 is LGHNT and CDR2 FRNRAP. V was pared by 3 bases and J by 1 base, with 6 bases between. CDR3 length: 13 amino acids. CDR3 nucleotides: TGTGCTAGTGGTTTAGGGGCGAACACTGAAGCTTTCTTT. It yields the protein CASGLGANTEAFF.

In nucleotides, the CDR3 is TGTGCCAGCAAACAGGGTCACGGCCCCTACAATGAGCAGTTCTTC. It yields the protein CASKQGHGPYNEQFF. The chain couples TRBV9 to TRBJ2-1; D might be TRBD1 (6 bases). The V end was cut by 6 bases, the J end by 2 bases, with 15 bases between. The CDR3 extends over 15 amino acids. Germline CDR1 SGDLS, CDR2 YYNGEE.

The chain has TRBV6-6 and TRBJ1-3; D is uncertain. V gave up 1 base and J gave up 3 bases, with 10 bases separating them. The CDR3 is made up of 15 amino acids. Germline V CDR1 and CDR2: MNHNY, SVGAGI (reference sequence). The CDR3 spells CASSYFDNIGNTIYF. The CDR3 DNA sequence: TGTGCCAGCAGTTACTTCGACAACATTGGAAACACCATATATTTT.

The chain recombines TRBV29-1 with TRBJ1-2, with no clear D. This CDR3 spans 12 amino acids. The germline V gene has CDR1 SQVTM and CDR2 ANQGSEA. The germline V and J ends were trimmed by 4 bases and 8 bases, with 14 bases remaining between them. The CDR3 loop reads CSVVPDGGGYTF. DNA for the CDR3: TGCAGCGTTGTTCCCGACGGCGGAGGCTACACCTTC.

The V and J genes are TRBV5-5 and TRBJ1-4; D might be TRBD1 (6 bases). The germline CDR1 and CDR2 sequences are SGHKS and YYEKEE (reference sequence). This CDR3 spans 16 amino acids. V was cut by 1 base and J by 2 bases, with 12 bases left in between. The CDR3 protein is CASSLNTGKTNEKLFF. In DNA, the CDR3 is TGTGCCAGCAGCTTGAACACAGGGAAGACTAATGAAAAACTGTTTTTT.

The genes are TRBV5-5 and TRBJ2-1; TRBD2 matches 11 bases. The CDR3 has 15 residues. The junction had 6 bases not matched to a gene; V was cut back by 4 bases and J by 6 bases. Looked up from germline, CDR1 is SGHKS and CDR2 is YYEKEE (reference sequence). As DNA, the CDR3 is TGTGCCAGCAGCGAAAGACTAGCGGGGTTCAATGAGCAGTTCTTC. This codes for CASSERLAGFNEQFF.

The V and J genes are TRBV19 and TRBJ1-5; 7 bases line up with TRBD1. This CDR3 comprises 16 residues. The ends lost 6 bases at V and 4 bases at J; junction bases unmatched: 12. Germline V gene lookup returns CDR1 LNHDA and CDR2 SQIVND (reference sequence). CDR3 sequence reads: CASRSFRDRKNQPQHF. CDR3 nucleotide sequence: TGTGCCAGTAGGAGCTTTCGGGACAGAAAAAATCAGCCCCAGCATTTT.

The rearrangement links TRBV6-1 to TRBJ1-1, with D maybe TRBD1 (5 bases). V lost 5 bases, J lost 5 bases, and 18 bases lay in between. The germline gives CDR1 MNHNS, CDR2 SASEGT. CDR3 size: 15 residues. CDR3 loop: CASSTSGGGGTEAFF. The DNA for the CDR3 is TGTGCCAGCAGTACGTCTGGGGGGGGTGGGACTGAAGCTTTCTTT.

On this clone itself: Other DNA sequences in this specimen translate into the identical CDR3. For the CDR3, the DNA is TGTGCCAGTAGTAGGGGACAACTTAATCAGCCCCAGCATTTT. It encodes CASSRGQLNQPQHF. The chain links TRBV19 to TRBJ1-5, with TRBD1 as a possible D gene (6 bases). The ends were cut back, 4 bases at V and 4 bases at J, with 11 bases in the middle. The CDR3 runs 14 residues. Germline CDR1 LNHDA, CDR2 SQIVND (reference sequence). Filled out from reference TRBV19 and TRBJ1-5, the complete variable domain reads DGGITQSPKYLFRKEGQNVTLSCEQNLNHDAMYWYRQDPGQGLRLIYYSQIVNDFQKGDIAEGYSVSREKKESFPLTVTSAQKNPTAFYLCASSRGQLNQPQHFGDGTRLSIL.